This T cell receptor beta chain was captured by sequencing in a study of blood T cells in healthy people across ages. CDR1 is SGHRS and CDR2 is YFSETQ in the germline V gene. This CDR3 is built from 14 residues. Trimming pared 3 bases from V and 1 base from J, leaving 7 bases between. Primers used in a second PCR of about 7 to 11 cycles were a sample-barcoded 5' primer and a J-beta primer mix. TCRdb recomputed calls from the 5' RACE reads with MiXCR, one row per CDR3 protein. The sample contains 500,000 to 650,000 distinct CDR3 sequences, roughly a quarter of which appear only once. The data also belong to a second study, concerning T cells of mothers and their children. That publication notes: Slightly higher overlap, not significant, was seen in related mother-child pairs than in unrelated pairs.

The chain uses TRBV5-1 and TRBJ2-2; D uncertain. The sequenced material came from blood. This receptor was identified in a boy aged 2 to 10 in good health. CDR3 in amino acids: CASSSDRNTGELFF. The CDR3 DNA sequence: TGCGCCAGCAGCTCGGATCGGAACACCGGGGAGCTGTTTTTT.